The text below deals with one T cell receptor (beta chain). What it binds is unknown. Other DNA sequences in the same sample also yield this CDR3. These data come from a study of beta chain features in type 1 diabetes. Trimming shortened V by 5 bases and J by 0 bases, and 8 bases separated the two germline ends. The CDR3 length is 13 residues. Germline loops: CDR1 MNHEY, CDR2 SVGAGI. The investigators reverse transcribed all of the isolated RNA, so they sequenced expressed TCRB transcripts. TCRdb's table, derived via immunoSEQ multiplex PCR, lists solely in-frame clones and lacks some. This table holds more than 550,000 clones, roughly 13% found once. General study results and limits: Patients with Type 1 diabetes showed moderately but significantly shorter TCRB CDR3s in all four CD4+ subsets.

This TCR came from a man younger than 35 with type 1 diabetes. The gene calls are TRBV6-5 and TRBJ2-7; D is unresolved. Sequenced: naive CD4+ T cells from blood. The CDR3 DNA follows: TGTGCCAGCAGTCGAACAGCCTCCTACGAGCAGTACTTC. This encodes CASSRTASYEQYF.